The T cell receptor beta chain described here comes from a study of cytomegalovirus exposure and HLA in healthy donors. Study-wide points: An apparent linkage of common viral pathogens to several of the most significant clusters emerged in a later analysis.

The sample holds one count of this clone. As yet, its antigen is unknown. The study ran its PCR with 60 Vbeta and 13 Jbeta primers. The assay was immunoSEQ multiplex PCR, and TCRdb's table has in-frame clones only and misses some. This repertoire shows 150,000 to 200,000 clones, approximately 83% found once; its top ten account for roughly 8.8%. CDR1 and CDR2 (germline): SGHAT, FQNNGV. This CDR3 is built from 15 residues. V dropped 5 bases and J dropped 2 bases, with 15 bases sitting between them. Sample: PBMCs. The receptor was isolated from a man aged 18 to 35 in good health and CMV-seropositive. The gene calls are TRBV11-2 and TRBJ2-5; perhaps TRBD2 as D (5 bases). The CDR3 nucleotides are TGTGCCAGCAGCGGCCGGCCCCTAGCTCAAGAGACCCAGTACTTC. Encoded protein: CASSGRPLAQETQYF.